Listed below are T cell receptor beta chains from one sample, sequenced in a study of T cell responses to AZD1222 COVID-19 vaccine. Generated by immunoSEQ multiplex PCR, the TCRdb table keeps only in-frame clones and is missing some. The table records tens of thousands of clones, less than 90% of them present only once. The sample was peripheral blood, taken on day 0 of AZD1222 vaccination. All receptors derive from an adult in good health. CDR3s include the opening cysteine and the closing phenylalanine or tryptophan. A D gene is named only where the DNA matches it firmly. Clone size is stated in some rows and not others, as once, few, many or a class when expanded.

clone size	D gene	J gene	V gene	CDR3 DNA	CDR3 protein
NA	NA	TRBJ1-2	TRBV6-5	TGTGCCAGCAGCCTCGGACCGTATGGGGGCTACACCTTC	CASSLGPYGGYTF
NA	NA	TRBJ2-7	TRBV28	TGTGCCAGCAGAGCGGACTACTACGAGCAGTACTTC	CASRADYYEQYF
NA	NA	TRBJ1-3	TRBV19	TGTGCCAGTATTAAGGGGAACTCTGGAAACACCATATATTTT	CASIKGNSGNTIYF
NA	NA	TRBJ1-2	TRBV19	TGTGCCAGTGTTAGAGAGGGGTACTATGGCTACACCTTC	CASVREGYYGYTF
NA	NA	TRBJ2-5	TRBV2	TGTGCCAGCAGGGGCCCGCAAGAGACCCAGTACTTC	CASRGPQETQYF
few	NA	TRBJ1-2	TRBV5-6	TGTGCCAGCAGCTTGCTACGAGGGTTTAACTATGGCTACACCTTC	CASSLLRGFNYGYTF
NA	TRBD1	TRBJ2-5	TRBV6-5	TGTGCCAGCAGTTACGGGACAGACAACCAAGAGACCCAGTACTTC	CASSYGTDNQETQYF
few	TRBD1	TRBJ2-7	TRBV3-1/TRBV3-2	TGTGCCAGCAGCCCTCATTGGACAGGGGGGAATGCCTACGAGCAGTACTTC	CASSPHWTGGNAYEQYF
once	NA	TRBJ1-3	TRBV29-1	TGCAGCGTTAGGGTCGGAAACACCATATATTTT	CSVRVGNTIYF
NA	TRBD1	TRBJ1-2	TRBV7-6	TGTGCCAGCAGCCCCTGGGGACAGGGAGGTGGCTACACCTTC	CASSPWGQGGGYTF
NA	NA	TRBJ1-1	TRBV7-9	TGTGCCAGCAGCCCAGGAAAACTCACTGAAGCTTTCTTT	CASSPGKLTEAFF
NA	NA	TRBJ2-2	TRBV28	TGTGCCAGTACAAGGGGGTACACCGGGGAGCTGTTTTTT	CASTRGYTGELFF
once	TRBD1	TRBJ2-7	TRBV7-2	TGTGCCAGCAGCTTAGCGATTAGGCGGGACAGGGGCTCCTACGAGCAGTACTTC	CASSLAIRRDRGSYEQYF
once	NA	TRBJ2-2	TRBV7-6	TGTGCCAGCAGCTTACGCAGGGCGAACACCGGGGAGCTGTTTTTT	CASSLRRANTGELFF
medium-sized	TRBD2	TRBJ2-3	TRBV6-1	TGTGCCAGCAGTGAAGGCCGGGGGGCAGATACGCAGTATTTT	CASSEGRGADTQYF
NA	NA	TRBJ1-2	TRBV19	TGTGCCAGTAGCAAAACAGCTAACTATGGCTACACCTTC	CASSKTANYGYTF
NA	TRBD2	TRBJ2-1	TRBV11-2	TGTGCCAGCAGCTTAGGGACTAGAAATGAGCAGTTCTTC	CASSLGTRNEQFF
once	NA	TRBJ2-2	TRBV2	TGTGCCAGCAGCCAGGTCCCCCCACCCGGGGAGCTGTTTTTT	CASSQVPPPGELFF
NA	NA	TRBJ2-1	TRBV9	TGTGCCAGCAGCGTAGACGGGACTGACTACAATGAGCAGTTCTTC	CASSVDGTDYNEQFF
NA	NA	TRBJ2-7	TRBV6-1	TGTGCCAGCAGTGAGCACAGCTCTAGCTCCTACGAGCAGTACTTC	CASSEHSSSSYEQYF
NA	NA	TRBJ1-6	TRBV9	TGTGCCAGCAGCGAATATAGCACTACCGATTCACCCCTCCACTTT	CASSEYSTTDSPLHF
NA	NA	TRBJ1-6	TRBV5-1	TGCGCCAGCAGCTTGGAGGGTCTCCTCCACTTT	CASSLEGLLHF
NA	NA	TRBJ2-3	TRBV28	TGTGCCAGCAGTCTGGCGTCCTCTAGCACAGATACGCAGTATTTT	CASSLASSSTDTQYF
NA	NA	TRBJ2-1	TRBV2	TGTGCCAGCACCCCAAGGGGCGCGTTAAATGAGCAGTTCTTC	CASTPRGALNEQFF
NA	NA	TRBJ2-1	TRBV11-2	TGTGCCAGCAGCTTAGGGAGCCGGGTGGACTACAATGAGCAGTTCTTC	CASSLGSRVDYNEQFF
NA	TRBD2	TRBJ2-3	TRBV25-1	TGTGCCAGCAGTGAATTCCTAGCGGGGCAAGATACGCAGTATTTT	CASSEFLAGQDTQYF
NA	TRBD2	TRBJ2-3	TRBV10-3	TGTGCCATCAGCGAATCTAGCGGGATGGCGGATACGCAGTATTTT	CAISESSGMADTQYF
NA	NA	TRBJ2-3	TRBV18	TGTGCCAGCTCACCAGGGGGAGCTAGCACAGATACGCAGTATTTT	CASSPGGASTDTQYF
NA	NA	TRBJ2-7	TRBV5-1	TGCGCCAGCAGCCTCGTAGGCGGGACGGCGAACTACGAGCAGTACTTC	CASSLVGGTANYEQYF
NA	NA	TRBJ1-2	TRBV15	TGTGCCACCAGCAGATATGGCGGGGGTATCAACTATGGCTACACCTTC	CATSRYGGGINYGYTF
NA	TRBD2	TRBJ2-7	TRBV27	TGTGCCAGCAGCAAAGTTAGACTAGCGGACTTCTACGAGCAGTACTTC	CASSKVRLADFYEQYF
NA	NA	TRBJ2-3	TRBV2	TGTGCCAGCAGTGAGCCCCCTAGTGTCGATAGCACAGATACGCAGTATTTT	CASSEPPSVDSTDTQYF
NA	TRBD1	TRBJ2-1	TRBV5-1	TGCGCCAGCAGCTTGGATACAGGGGGTGTCTCCTACAATGAGCAGTTCTTC	CASSLDTGGVSYNEQFF